This T cell receptor beta chain was identified in a study of T cell responses to AZD1222 COVID-19 vaccine. Generated by immunoSEQ multiplex PCR, the TCRdb table keeps only in-frame clones and is missing some. The sample holds 99,000 or so clones, 75% to 90% seen once. Germline-derived CDR1 and CDR2 are LNHDA and SQIVND (reference sequence). CDR3 length: 17 amino acids. Trimming removed 6 bases from V and 4 bases from J; junction bases left unmatched: 17. General study points: Unmutated variant regions are reportedly the target of nearly half of TCRs that are spike-specific. All repertoire sampling was performed exclusively after the peak T cell response.

Notes on this clone: Its antigen is undetermined.

The starting material was peripheral blood, obtained on day 0 of AZD1222 vaccination. The clonotype comes from an adult in good health. The chain recombines TRBV19 with TRBJ1-1; 7 bases are shared with TRBD1. The CDR3 DNA reads as TGTGCCAGTAGACCCACCTCTTGGGCCGGACAGGCCACTGAAGCTTTCTTT. Residues: CASRPTSWAGQATEAFF. Full variable domain (missing parts from reference TRBV19 and TRBJ1-1): DGGITQSPKYLFRKEGQNVTLSCEQNLNHDAMYWYRQDPGQGLRLIYYSQIVNDFQKGDIAEGYSVSREKKESFPLTVTSAQKNPTAFYLCASRPTSWAGQATEAFFGQGTRLTVV.